This T cell receptor (beta chain) was recorded in a study of blood T cell repertoires in COVID-19. Libraries were prepared by immunoSEQ multiplex PCR; TCRdb keeps only in-frame clonotypes and omits some of them. This sample has roughly 210,000 clones; around 87% occur once, and the top ten carry 7% to 7.5%. In germline, CDR1 is MNHEY, CDR2 SVGAGI. CDR3 length equals 14 residues. Trimming took off 5 bases at V and 2 bases at J, with 11 bases between the two ends. V gene TRBV6-5 combines with J gene TRBJ2-3; D is possibly TRBD1 (5 bases). This clonotype was sampled from a man aged 25-40 years in a cohort exposed to, infected with or recovered from COVID-19 (not recorded which). The specimen was PBMCs or T cells enriched from blood (not recorded which). The CDR3 DNA sequence: TGTGCCAGCAGTCGCAGGGTCGTCACAGATACGCAGTATTTT. Protein product: CASSRRVVTDTQYF.